Detailed here is one TCR beta chain. Its antigen is undetermined. J lost 3 bases, V lost 5 bases, and 8 bases had no gene match. The CDR3 has 15 amino acids. Germline CDR1 LNHDA, CDR2 SQIVND (reference sequence). This sample was taken from a study of OX40 agonist ivuxolimab in advanced cancers. Whole-study findings and limits: Individuals who were partial responders at 0.1-3.0 mg/kg had clonal expansion that ranked among the lowest.

TCRdb keeps only in-frame clones here, not all; method: immunoSEQ multiplex PCR. The sample has fewer than 80,000 clones, 77% seen once. The chain combines TRBV19 with TRBJ2-7; 9 bases line up with TRBD2. This TCR was sampled from an adult with an advanced solid tumor such as melanoma, head and neck, liver or kidney cancer. Material: CD4+ or CD8+ T cells sorted from blood, obtained in a trial of the OX40 agonist ivuxolimab. CDR3 loop: CASSSSSGRLYEQYF. CDR3 sequence (DNA): TGTGCCAGTAGTTCGAGTAGCGGGAGACTCTACGAGCAGTACTTC.